The rows below give T cell receptor beta chains drawn from one sample of a study of T cell repertoires in cytomegalovirus infection. TCRdb passed the reads through MiXCR, listing each CDR3 protein once. Here the sample spans about 360,000 distinct CDR3 sequences, around 18% being singletons. What was sequenced was PBMCs. The receptor set was obtained from a human donor in good health (CMV status not recorded). Some clones in this sample may be carry-over from other donors' samples. Each CDR3 is given with its conserved first and last residue. D genes are given only for firm matches. Size tells how often a clone was seen (once, few, many) or the class of an expanded clone, and some rows leave it out.

>TRBJ1-1|-|TRBV6-8|-
CASCRGRVTEAFF
>TRBJ1-2|-|TRBV5-4|-
CASRSTGVNYGYTF
>TRBJ2-6|-|TRBV12-3/TRBV12-4|-
CASRPFSGANVLTF
>TRBJ1-1|TRBD1|TRBV7-9|many
CASSFYTGTGSEAFF
>TRBJ2-1|-|TRBV6-5|-
CASSYHRTAGNEQFF
>TRBJ1-6|-|TRBV18|few
CASSVTENSPLHF
>TRBJ1-1|-|TRBV12-3/TRBV12-4|many
CASSPPKGGAFF
>TRBJ2-1|TRBD2|TRBV6-2/TRBV6-3|many
CASSYGSGIEFF
>TRBJ2-1|-|TRBV11-2|few
CASSRINEQFF
>TRBJ2-7|-|TRBV7-9|many
CASSLRGKYEQYF
>TRBJ2-1|-|TRBV20-1|-
CSARLPVGGEQFF
>TRBJ2-2|-|TRBV12-3/TRBV12-4|many
CASSSPGGAPNTGELFF
>TRBJ1-5|-|TRBV2|few
CAIQTEINQPQHF
>TRBJ2-4|-|TRBV7-9|-
CASSLKLWGLGDIQYF
>TRBJ1-4|TRBD1|TRBV7-9|few
CASSLDGTGNEKLFF
>TRBJ1-6|-|TRBV6-5|many
CASSYSEGSPLHF
>TRBJ2-3|-|TRBV7-2|many
CASSSILGPDTQYF
>TRBJ1-4|-|TRBV28|many
CASSPLRDEKLFF
>TRBJ2-4|-|TRBV4-1|-
CASSQEQGWNIQYF
>TRBJ2-1|TRBD2|TRBV7-6|many
CASSLVLGGEQFF
>TRBJ2-1|TRBD2|TRBV27|many
CASSSGTSGYNEQFF
>TRBJ2-7|-|TRBV7-6|few
CASSSGALGEQYF
>TRBJ2-7|TRBD2|TRBV7-4|-
CASSSTSGGFVEQYF
>TRBJ2-7|-|TRBV7-6|-
CASSQCPDAYEQYF
>TRBJ2-2|-|TRBV7-9|many
CASTLRGNTGELFF
>TRBJ2-5|-|TRBV7-2|many
CASSLRRGGAGETQYF
>TRBJ2-5|-|TRBV12-3/TRBV12-4|few
CASSFGPGRDRETQYF
>TRBJ1-6|-|TRBV11-2|-
CASSPGRGGGSPLHF
>TRBJ1-1|-|TRBV10-3|few
CAISSNTEAFF
>TRBJ2-2|TRBD2|TRBV15|-
CATSRGTSGTGELFF